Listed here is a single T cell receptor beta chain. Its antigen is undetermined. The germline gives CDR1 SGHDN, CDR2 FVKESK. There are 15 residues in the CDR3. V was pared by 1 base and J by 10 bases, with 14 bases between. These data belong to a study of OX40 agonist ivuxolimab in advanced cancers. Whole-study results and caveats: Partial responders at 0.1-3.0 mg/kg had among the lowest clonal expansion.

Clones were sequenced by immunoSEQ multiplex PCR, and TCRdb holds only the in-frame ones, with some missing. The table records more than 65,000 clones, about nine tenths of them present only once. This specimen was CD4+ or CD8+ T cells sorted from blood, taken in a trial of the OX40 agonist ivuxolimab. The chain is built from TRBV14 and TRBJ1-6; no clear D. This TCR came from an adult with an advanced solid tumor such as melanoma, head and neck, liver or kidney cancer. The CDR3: CASSQGNWVISPLHF. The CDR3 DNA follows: TGTGCCAGCAGCCAAGGAAATTGGGTGATATCACCCCTCCACTTT.